The rows below give T cell receptor beta chains drawn from one sample of a study of shared clonotypes between healthy human individuals. Repertoires were generated with immunoSEQ multiplex PCR, while TCRdb's copy carries only in-frame clones and drops some. The sample yields fewer than 800,000 clones, roughly nine tenths seen once. The sample comprised naive CD8+ T cells sorted from blood. The receptors were sampled from a man aged 25-45 years in good health. Both conserved end residues are part of each CDR3.

j_gene: TRBJ1-1; v_gene: TRBV6-1; CDR3aa: CASTEGTGMNTEAFF
j_gene: TRBJ2-7; v_gene: TRBV4-1; CDR3aa: CASSHTGTGGYEQYF
j_gene: TRBJ2-2; v_gene: TRBV2; CDR3aa: CASSAGQGGIGELFF
j_gene: TRBJ1-2; v_gene: TRBV29-1; CDR3aa: CSVVDPNFVYGYTF
j_gene: TRBJ2-1; v_gene: TRBV7-8; CDR3aa: CASSALWGNYEQFF
j_gene: TRBJ2-1; v_gene: TRBV4-1; CDR3aa: CASSQAWADNEQFF
j_gene: TRBJ1-5; v_gene: TRBV7-2; CDR3aa: CASSFDSGNQPQHF
j_gene: TRBJ2-1; v_gene: TRBV7-9; CDR3aa: CASSQPGQGYYEQFF
j_gene: TRBJ2-1; v_gene: TRBV6-5; CDR3aa: CASSFGQGGGYNEQFF
j_gene: TRBJ1-4; v_gene: TRBV5-1; CDR3aa: CASSLIQAGEKLFF
j_gene: TRBJ1-4; v_gene: TRBV5-5; CDR3aa: CASSLTFGRKLFF
j_gene: TRBJ2-5; v_gene: TRBV7-9; CDR3aa: CASSHRLAEIETQYF
j_gene: TRBJ2-5; v_gene: TRBV5-5; CDR3aa: CASSLMDRGQETQYF
j_gene: TRBJ2-7; v_gene: TRBV21-1; CDR3aa: CASTGRAPFYEQYF
j_gene: TRBJ1-2; v_gene: TRBV12-5; CDR3aa: CASGESSGSNYGYTF
j_gene: TRBJ2-7; v_gene: TRBV7-2; CDR3aa: CASSLEVYEQYF
j_gene: TRBJ2-1; v_gene: TRBV13; CDR3aa: CASSLRGFESSYNEQFF
j_gene: TRBJ2-5; v_gene: TRBV7-9; CDR3aa: CASSLTSRETQYF
j_gene: TRBJ2-1; v_gene: TRBV12-5; CDR3aa: CASGLAGGVVYNEQFF
j_gene: TRBJ2-1; v_gene: TRBV6-5; CDR3aa: CASSDKGYNEQFF
j_gene: TRBJ1-1; v_gene: TRBV30; CDR3aa: CAWATGIHTEAFF
j_gene: TRBJ2-3; v_gene: TRBV10-3; CDR3aa: CAISEVNKVDTQYF
j_gene: TRBJ2-7; v_gene: TRBV28; CDR3aa: CASSFGGLAGHEQYF
j_gene: TRBJ2-1; v_gene: TRBV5-4; CDR3aa: CASSQAGYNEQFF
j_gene: TRBJ2-1; v_gene: TRBV29-1; CDR3aa: CSVEDRAGVVF
j_gene: TRBJ2-5; v_gene: TRBV10-2; CDR3aa: CASSDPRFGDQGETQYF
j_gene: TRBJ1-1; v_gene: TRBV7-3; CDR3aa: CASSLTQGGTEAFF
j_gene: TRBJ2-5; v_gene: TRBV27; CDR3aa: CASSSTPTGQETQYF
j_gene: TRBJ2-2; v_gene: TRBV13; CDR3aa: CASSLVPGLNTGELFF
j_gene: TRBJ2-7; v_gene: TRBV5-1; CDR3aa: CASSGTSYEQYF
j_gene: TRBJ2-7; v_gene: TRBV6-1; CDR3aa: CASRPWEGAYEQYF
j_gene: TRBJ2-1; v_gene: TRBV28; CDR3aa: CASSEPRVGNEQFF
j_gene: TRBJ2-1; v_gene: TRBV5-1; CDR3aa: CASSLAISEQFF
j_gene: TRBJ2-5; v_gene: TRBV29-1; CDR3aa: CSVVYRRREQETQYF
j_gene: TRBJ2-1; v_gene: TRBV30; CDR3aa: CAWHTGTGWTHEQFF
j_gene: TRBJ2-1; v_gene: TRBV5-5; CDR3aa: CASSLGDLRGPSSYNEQFF
j_gene: TRBJ2-2; v_gene: TRBV9; CDR3aa: CASSVRLAGDTGELFF
j_gene: TRBJ2-7; v_gene: TRBV4-2; CDR3aa: CASSLSSEKYF
j_gene: TRBJ2-7; v_gene: TRBV11-2; CDR3aa: CASTPWASGYEQYF
j_gene: TRBJ2-3; v_gene: TRBV15; CDR3aa: CATSLAGGADTQYF
j_gene: TRBJ2-7; v_gene: TRBV28; CDR3aa: CASSLLNYEQYF
j_gene: TRBJ2-1; v_gene: TRBV7-9; CDR3aa: CASSPGGRVFNEQFF
j_gene: TRBJ1-4; v_gene: TRBV7-9; CDR3aa: CASTGTGVKEKLFF
j_gene: TRBJ1-2; v_gene: TRBV21-1; CDR3aa: CASSRSGGTVGYGYTF
j_gene: TRBJ2-7; v_gene: TRBV7-9; CDR3aa: CASSSRQGDPYEQYF
j_gene: TRBJ2-1; v_gene: TRBV7-2; CDR3aa: CASSSPRGGGLNNEQFF
j_gene: TRBJ2-1; v_gene: TRBV2; CDR3aa: CASSEFGQSAYNEQFF
j_gene: TRBJ1-1; v_gene: TRBV4-1; CDR3aa: CASSQRAANTEAFF
j_gene: TRBJ1-2; v_gene: TRBV27; CDR3aa: CASRQTGGLAYGYTF
j_gene: TRBJ2-1; v_gene: TRBV18; CDR3aa: CASSQGPYNEQFF
j_gene: TRBJ2-1; v_gene: TRBV18; CDR3aa: CASSPMTSGRRDNEQFF
j_gene: TRBJ2-7; v_gene: TRBV9; CDR3aa: CASSVGTVAYEQYF
j_gene: TRBJ2-1; v_gene: TRBV7-2; CDR3aa: CASSLWGGTKFF
j_gene: TRBJ2-4; v_gene: TRBV11-2; CDR3aa: CASSSRDGEGNIQYF